This entry describes one TCR beta chain. This sample was taken from a study of blood T cell repertoires in COVID-19. Per the authors' pipeline: Quantification of nucleated cells was approximated via reference gene primer amplification. TCRdb keeps only in-frame clones here, not all; method: immunoSEQ multiplex PCR. V, J and clone size are taken as reported in that table, and D and trimming were inferred from the DNA itself. The repertoire holds tens of thousands of clones, with roughly 90% as singletons. The clonotype was recovered from a man aged 55 to 70 with active COVID-19. The material sequenced was peripheral blood.

The DNA for the CDR3 is TGCGCCAGCTTGGCCAGGGGCGGCTACGAGCAGTACTTC. Protein product: CASLARGGYEQYF. The V and J genes are TRBV10-2 and TRBJ2-7; tentative D call: TRBD1 (6 bases). The germline gives CDR1 WSHSY, CDR2 SAAADI. Trimming took 8 bases from V and 3 from J, leaving 14 bases between them. This CDR3 comprises 13 residues.